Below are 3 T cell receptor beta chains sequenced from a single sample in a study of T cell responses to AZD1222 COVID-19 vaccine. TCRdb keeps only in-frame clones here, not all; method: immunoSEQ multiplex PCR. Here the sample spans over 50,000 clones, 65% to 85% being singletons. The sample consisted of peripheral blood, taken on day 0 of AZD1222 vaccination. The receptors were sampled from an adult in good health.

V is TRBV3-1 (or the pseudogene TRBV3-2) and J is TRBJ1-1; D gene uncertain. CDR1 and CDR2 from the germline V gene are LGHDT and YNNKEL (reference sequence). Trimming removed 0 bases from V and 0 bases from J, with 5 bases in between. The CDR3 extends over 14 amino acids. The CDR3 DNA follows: TGTGCCAGCAGCCAAGATACCATGAACACTGAAGCTTTCTTT. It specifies CASSQDTMNTEAFF.

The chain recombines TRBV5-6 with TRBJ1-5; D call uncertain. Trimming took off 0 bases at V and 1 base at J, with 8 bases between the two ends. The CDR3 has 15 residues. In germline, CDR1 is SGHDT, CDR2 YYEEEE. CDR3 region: CASSLGGNSNQPQHF. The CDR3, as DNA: TGTGCCAGCAGCTTGGGAGGAAACAGCAATCAGCCCCAGCATTTT.

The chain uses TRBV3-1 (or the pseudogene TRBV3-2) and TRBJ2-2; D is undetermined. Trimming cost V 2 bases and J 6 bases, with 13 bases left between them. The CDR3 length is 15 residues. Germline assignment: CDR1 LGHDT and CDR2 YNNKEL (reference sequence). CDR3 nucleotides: TGTGCCAGCAGCCAACTGGGGTACCCGCCCGGGGAGCTGTTTTTT. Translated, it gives CASSQLGYPPGELFF.